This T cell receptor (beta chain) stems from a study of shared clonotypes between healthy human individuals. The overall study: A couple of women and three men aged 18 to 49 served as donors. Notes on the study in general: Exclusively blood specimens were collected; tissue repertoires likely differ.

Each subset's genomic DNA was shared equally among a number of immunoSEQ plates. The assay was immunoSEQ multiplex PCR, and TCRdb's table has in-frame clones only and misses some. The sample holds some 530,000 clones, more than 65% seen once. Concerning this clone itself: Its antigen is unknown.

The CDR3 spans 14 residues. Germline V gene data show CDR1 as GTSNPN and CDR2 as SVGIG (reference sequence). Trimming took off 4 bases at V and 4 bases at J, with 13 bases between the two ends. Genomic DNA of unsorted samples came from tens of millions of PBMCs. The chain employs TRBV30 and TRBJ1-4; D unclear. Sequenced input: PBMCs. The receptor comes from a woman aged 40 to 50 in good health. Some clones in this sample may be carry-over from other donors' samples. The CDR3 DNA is TGTGCCTGGAATGGCGGGCAGAGTAATGAAAAACTGTTTTTT. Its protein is CAWNGGQSNEKLFF.